This passage covers 26 T cell receptor beta chains from one sample sequenced in a study of blood T cell repertoires in COVID-19. Method: immunoSEQ multiplex PCR; TCRdb's copy keeps in-frame clones and lacks some. The data hold around 130,000 clones, with roughly 89% observed a single time. Material: PBMCs or T cells enriched from blood (not recorded which). These receptors were taken from a woman aged 25 to 45 who had recovered from COVID-19.

This chain connects TRBV20-1 to TRBJ1-6; TRBD1 is a possible D gene (6 bases). This CDR3 is 15 amino acids long. The V end lost 3 bases, the J end lost 7 bases, and 16 bases lay between the germline ends. Germline V gene sequence: CDR1 DFQATT, CDR2 SNEGSKA (reference sequence). The CDR3 loop reads CSASTGNVENSPLHF. The CDR3 coding sequence is TGCAGTGCTAGTACAGGGAACGTAGAAAATTCACCCCTCCACTTT.

The chain recombines TRBV5-1 with TRBJ2-2; 10 nucleotides line up with TRBD2. Germline CDR1 SGHRS, CDR2 YFSETQ. The CDR3 covers 16 residues. Trimming took 2 bases from V and 0 from J; bases not matched to a gene: 1. Written as DNA, the CDR3 is TGCGCCAGCAGCTTAAGCGGGAGGGCGAACACCGGGGAGCTGTTTTTT. Amino acid sequence: CASSLSGRANTGELFF.

V gene TRBV7-8 combines with J gene TRBJ1-1; the match to TRBD1 covers 7 bases. The germline V gene has CDR1 SGHVS and CDR2 FQNEAQ. This CDR3 region has 15 residues. Unmatched junction bases numbered 6, after V lost 5 bases and J lost 0 bases. CDR3 in DNA: TGTGCCAGCAGCACTTTACAGGGGTTGAACACTGAAGCTTTCTTT. Protein product: CASSTLQGLNTEAFF.

The J gene is TRBJ1-1, the V gene TRBV10-3; D may be TRBD1 (6 bases). In germline, CDR1 is ENHRY, CDR2 SYGVKD. V was pared by 2 bases and J by 6 bases, with 10 bases between. This CDR3 spans 13 amino acids. The CDR3 DNA follows: TGTGCCATCAGTGAGAGAGGGGGGGCTGAAGCTTTCTTT. Amino acids: CAISERGGAEAFF.

This chain links TRBV7-6 with TRBJ2-1; D perhaps matches TRBD1 (7 bases). Looked up from germline, CDR1 is SGHVS and CDR2 is FNYEAQ. The CDR3 loop spans 16 amino acids. V lost 3 bases and J 3 bases, leaving 15 bases between the germline ends. The CDR3 sequence: CASSLRQGGIYNEQFF. The CDR3 coding sequence is TGTGCCAGCAGCTTGCGACAGGGCGGGATCTACAATGAGCAGTTCTTC.

This CDR3 reads CASSPLAGDLGETQYF. The CDR3 DNA sequence: TGTGCCAGCAGTCCGCTAGCGGGAGATCTCGGGGAGACCCAGTACTTC. The chain combines TRBV28 with TRBJ2-5, with 10 positions matching TRBD2. The CDR3 contains 16 residues. Per germline, CDR1 MDHEN and CDR2 SYDVKM. The V segment lost 5 bases and the J segment 5 bases; nucleotides outside the gene matches: 11.

V gene TRBV18 combines with J gene TRBJ1-6, with D possibly being TRBD1 (6 bases). CDR1 and CDR2 (germline): KGHSH, LQKENI. Trimming stripped 2 bases from V and 7 bases from J, with 12 bases between. The CDR3 contains 15 residues. DNA of the CDR3: TGTGCCAGCTCACCAACAGGGAACGGGAATTCACCCCTCCACTTT. It codes for CASSPTGNGNSPLHF. Looking up the rest from reference TRBV18 and TRBJ1-6 gives the full variable domain: NAGVMQNPRHLVRRRGQEARLRCSPMKGHSHVYWYRQLPEEGLKFMVYLQKENIIDESGMPKERFSAEFPKEGPSILRIQQVVRGDSAAYFCASSPTGNGNSPLHFGNGTRLTVT.

In this sample, this clone turned up a few times. V usage is TRBV7-9 and J usage is TRBJ2-2; tentatively, D is TRBD2 (5 bases). Germline-derived CDR1 and CDR2 are SEHNR and FQNEAQ (reference sequence). Trimming shortened V by 5 bases and J by 4 bases, and 11 bases separated the two germline ends. The CDR3 contains 14 residues. CDR3 in DNA: TGTGCCAGCAGCCGGGATGAAATCACCGGGGAGCTGTTTTTT. Translating it yields CASSRDEITGELFF.

The V gene is TRBV4-3, the J gene TRBJ2-1; TRBD2 matches 10 bases. Germline trimming cut 5 bases from V and 9 bases from J; bases unmatched to any gene: 10. CDR1 LGHNA and CDR2 YSLEER come from the germline V gene. The CDR3 extends over 15 amino acids. In nucleotides, the CDR3 is TGCGCCAGCAGCACCTACCCCGGGACTAGCGTTGAGCAGTTCTTC. This encodes CASSTYPGTSVEQFF.

The gene calls are TRBV11-3 and TRBJ2-3, with 12 bases aligning to TRBD2. The CDR3 is 16 residues long. The J segment lost 1 base and the V segment lost 5 bases, leaving 4 bases of the junction unmatched. Germline V lookup: CDR1 SGHNT, CDR2 YENEEA. The CDR3 is CASSPRTSGGTDTQYF. The CDR3 bases are TGTGCCAGCAGCCCTCGGACTAGCGGGGGCACAGATACGCAGTATTTT.

The chain carries TRBV9 and TRBJ1-6; maybe TRBD1 (5 bases). V lost 6 bases and J lost 9, with 19 bases in between. Germline V gene data show CDR1 as SGDLS and CDR2 as YYNGEE. The CDR3 has 15 residues. The CDR3 DNA reads as TGTGCCAGCACCGAGGCCGACATCCAGGGTTCACCCCTCCACTTT. It specifies CASTEADIQGSPLHF.

This chain uses TRBV7-2 with TRBJ2-5; TRBD1 matches 8 bases. The germline CDR1 and CDR2 sequences are SGHTA and FQGNSA. This CDR3 is built from 14 residues. After removal of 5 bases from V and 4 bases from J, the junction contained 6 bases not matched to a gene. The CDR3 nucleotides read TGTGCCAGCAGCCGCTGGACAGGGCGAGAGACCCAGTACTTC. Protein: CASSRWTGRETQYF.

The chain has TRBV19 and TRBJ1-5; no clear D gene. V was pared by 3 bases and J by 3 bases, with 9 bases between. Germline loops: CDR1 LNHDA, CDR2 SQIVND (reference sequence). The CDR3 has 14 amino acids. The CDR3 DNA reads TGTGCCAGTAGTATTGGCAGAATCAATCAGCCCCAGCATTTT. Its protein product is CASSIGRINQPQHF.

This chain uses TRBV11-2 with TRBJ1-1; D is possibly TRBD1 (5 bases). Between the trimmed V and J ends, which lost 8 bases and 5 bases, there was a span of 15 bases. Germline CDR1 SGHAT, CDR2 FQNNGV. CDR3 length: 13 residues. CDR3 in DNA: TGTGCCAGCCAGCACGGGGGACCTACTGAAGCTTTCTTT. As protein: CASQHGGPTEAFF.

This clone appeared many times. The chain couples TRBV4-2 to TRBJ2-3; 8 positions agree with TRBD2. Germline V gene sequence: CDR1 LGHNA, CDR2 YNFKEQ. CDR3 size: 18 residues. The ends lost 5 bases at V and 3 bases at J; junction bases unmatched: 16. DNA for the CDR3: TGTGCCAGCAGCGGAGCCCCGGTGGGGGGCGGGAGGACAGATACGCAGTATTTT. Protein sequence: CASSGAPVGGGRTDTQYF.

The chain joins TRBV4-3 to TRBJ1-2; 9 bases are a match to TRBD1. Germline lookup yields CDR1 LGHNA and CDR2 YSLEER. J was trimmed by 4 bases and V by 0 bases; bases with no gene match: 12. The CDR3 has 18 residues. In nucleotides, the CDR3 is TGCGCCAGCAGCCAAGATTCAATCTTTTGGGACAGGGCCTATGGCTACACCTTC. As protein: CASSQDSIFWDRAYGYTF.

The table lists this clone with a few counts. V usage is TRBV19 and J usage is TRBJ2-1; TRBD2 is a possible D gene (6 bases). V was cut by 7 bases and J by 3 bases, with 13 bases left in between. In germline, CDR1 is LNHDA, CDR2 SQIVND (reference sequence). The CDR3 has 14 amino acids. The CDR3 is CASNRGSNYNEQFF. For the CDR3, the DNA is TGTGCCAGTAACCGGGGGTCCAACTACAATGAGCAGTTCTTC.

A few counts support this clone. J is TRBJ1-5 and V is TRBV19; D is perhaps TRBD1 (6 bases). The CDR3 contains 18 residues. CDR1 and CDR2 from the germline V gene are LNHDA and SQIVND (reference sequence). V was clipped by 7 bases and J by 4 bases, with 26 bases between them. The CDR3 nucleotides are TGTGCCAGTACTAAATCCGCCCTGGGACAAACGGCGAATCAGCCCCAGCATTTT. Amino acids: CASTKSALGQTANQPQHF.

This chain connects TRBV4-1 to TRBJ1-1, with 10 bases matching TRBD1. Germline V gene lookup returns CDR1 MGHRA and CDR2 YSYEKL. With 4 bases clipped from V and 8 bases from J, the junction kept 4 bases outside the gene matches. This CDR3 contains 13 residues. Here the CDR3 reads CASSPTGGWEAFF. The CDR3, as DNA: TGCGCCAGCAGCCCGACAGGGGGCTGGGAAGCTTTCTTT.

The gene calls are TRBV7-8 and TRBJ2-3; TRBD2 matches 7 bases. The V segment lost 8 bases and the J segment 0 bases; nucleotides outside the gene matches: 8. The germline CDR1 and CDR2 sequences are SGHVS and FQNEAQ. The CDR3 consists of 15 residues. The CDR3 here is CASAGGVRSTDTQYF. In DNA form, the CDR3 reads TGTGCCAGCGCTGGGGGGGTCCGAAGCACAGATACGCAGTATTTT.

The rearrangement links TRBV7-9 to TRBJ2-1, with D tentatively TRBD1 (6 bases). The CDR3 loop spans 13 amino acids. Germline CDR1 and CDR2: SEHNR and FQNEAQ (reference sequence). Trimming took 5 bases from V and 5 from J, leaving 10 bases between them. The CDR3, as DNA: TGTGCCAGCAGCCGAGGGGGAGACAATGAGCAGTTCTTC. It specifies CASSRGGDNEQFF.

The chain uses TRBV9 and TRBJ2-6; 8 nucleotides match TRBD1. The germline gives CDR1 SGDLS, CDR2 YYNGEE. Germline trimming cut 2 bases from V and 0 bases from J; bases unmatched to any gene: 4. The CDR3 covers 17 residues. CDR3: CASSVQGARSGANVLTF. The CDR3 nucleotides are TGTGCCAGCAGCGTTCAGGGGGCCCGCTCTGGGGCCAACGTCCTGACTTTC.

This sequence joins TRBV19 and TRBJ1-2; D remains unclear. The V end was cut by 1 base, the J end by 4 bases, with 13 bases between. CDR3 length equals 15 residues. CDR1 and CDR2 (germline): LNHDA, SQIVND (reference sequence). The CDR3: CASSIGPREFYGYTF. The CDR3 DNA sequence: TGTGCCAGTAGTATAGGTCCGAGGGAGTTCTATGGCTACACCTTC. The full variable domain, in which reference TRBV19 and TRBJ1-2 provide the parts outside the CDR3, is DGGITQSPKYLFRKEGQNVTLSCEQNLNHDAMYWYRQDPGQGLRLIYYSQIVNDFQKGDIAEGYSVSREKKESFPLTVTSAQKNPTAFYLCASSIGPREFYGYTFGSGTRLTVV.

The chain couples TRBV5-3 to TRBJ2-2, with unresolved D. TRBV5-3 belongs to the ORF category, with a function that is uncertain. V lost 6 bases and J 2 bases, leaving 23 bases between the germline ends. This CDR3 comprises 18 residues. As DNA, the CDR3 is TGTGCCAGAAACTCCCAACGTCCCGTAGCAGATAACACCGGGGAGCTGTTTTTT. It specifies CARNSQRPVADNTGELFF.

The chain is built from TRBV29-1 and TRBJ2-5; D gene ambiguous. Germline-derived CDR1 and CDR2 are SQVTM and ANQGSEA. Trimming pared 4 bases from V and 1 base from J, leaving 7 bases between. The length of the CDR3 is 12 residues. The CDR3 nucleotides are TGCAGCGTTGGCCGCAGCCAAGAGACCCAGTACTTC. Amino acids: CSVGRSQETQYF.

The V gene is TRBV28, the J gene TRBJ1-5; TRBD1 matches 7 bases. The ends lost 3 bases at V and 6 bases at J; junction bases unmatched: 5. The CDR3 runs 14 residues. CDR1 is MDHEN and CDR2 is SYDVKM in the germline V gene. CDR3 in DNA: TGTGCCAGCAGTTTTGACAGGGTCGGTCAGCCCCAGCATTTT. Residues: CASSFDRVGQPQHF.